These T cell receptor beta chains were read from a single sample in a study of control samples from healthy donors and cancer patients. Sequencing was performed with immunoSEQ multiplex PCR; in TCRdb, only in-frame clones are kept and a portion is missing. The sample lists 150,000 or so clones, roughly 88% occurring once. The sample was blood. The receptors originated from a young woman in good health. Both conserved end residues are part of each CDR3. D genes are given only for firm matches. Clone size, where shown, is once, few, many, or a class for clones that have expanded.

>TRBJ2-7|-|-|TRBV12-3/TRBV12-4|13
TGTGCCAGCAGCCTAACGGGGTCCTACGAGCAGTACTTC
CASSLTGSYEQYF
>TRBJ1-3|-|TRBD1|TRBV4-2|15
TGTGCCAGCAGCCAACAGGACAGGAGAGGAAACACCATATATTTT
CASSQQDRRGNTIYF
>TRBJ2-3|-|-|TRBV28|16
TGTGCCAGCTCGGGGTTTCTTAAGGGATACGAGCATACGCAGTATTTT
CASSGFLKGYEHTQYF
>TRBJ1-1|-|-|TRBV24-1|12
TGTGCCACCAGTGATTTCGCCGGGGGAGCTTTCTTT
CATSDFAGGAFF
>TRBJ1-1|-|-|TRBV6-6|14
TGTGCCAGCAGTAGTAGGACAGTCGACTCTGAAGCTTTCTTT
CASSSRTVDSEAFF
>TRBJ2-1|-|-|TRBV23-1|16
TGCGCCAGCAGTTCCCGTGCGGGTCGGGCCTACAATGAGCAGTTCTTC
CASSSRAGRAYNEQFF
>TRBJ2-7|once|-|TRBV7-8|14
TGTGCCAGCAGCCTCACAGGGAGCGCCCACGAGCAGTACTTC
CASSLTGSAHEQYF
>TRBJ2-3|-|-|TRBV14|15
TGTGCCAGCAGCCAAGGAATAGCGAGCACAGATACGCAGTATTTT
CASSQGIASTDTQYF
>TRBJ2-3|-|-|TRBV5-6|15
TGTGCCAGCAGCTTGGCCGAGGTGGGCACAGATACGCAGTATTTT
CASSLAEVGTDTQYF
>TRBJ1-2|few|-|TRBV14|11
TGTGCCAGCGGCCTGGGCTATGGCTACACCTTC
CASGLGYGYTF
>TRBJ2-3|-|TRBD2|TRBV5-1|17
TGCGCCAGCAGCACGCCCGGGACTAGCGGGCCTCAAGATACGCAGTATTTT
CASSTPGTSGPQDTQYF
>TRBJ1-2|-|TRBD1|TRBV29-1|14
TGCAGCGTTGTGGGACAGGGGGCAAGCGCGGGCTACACCTTC
CSVVGQGASAGYTF
>TRBJ1-1|-|-|TRBV7-9|14
TGTGCCAGCAGCTTAGGGCGTGGGTACACTGAAGCTTTCTTT
CASSLGRGYTEAFF
>TRBJ2-1|-|TRBD2|TRBV28|14
TGTGCCAGCACCCTTCCTAGCGGGATTGGTGAGCAGTTCTTC
CASTLPSGIGEQFF